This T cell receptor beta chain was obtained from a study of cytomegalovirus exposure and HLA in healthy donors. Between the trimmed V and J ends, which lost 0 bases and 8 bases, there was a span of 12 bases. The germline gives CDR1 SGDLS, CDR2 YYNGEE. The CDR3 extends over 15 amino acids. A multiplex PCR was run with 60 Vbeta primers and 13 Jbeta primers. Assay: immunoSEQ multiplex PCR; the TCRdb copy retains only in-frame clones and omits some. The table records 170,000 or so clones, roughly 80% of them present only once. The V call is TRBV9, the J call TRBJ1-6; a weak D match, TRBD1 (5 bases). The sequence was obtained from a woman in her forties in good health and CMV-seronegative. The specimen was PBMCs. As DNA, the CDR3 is TGTGCCAGCAGCGTAGGGGAGGGGAGGGATTCACCCCTCCACTTT. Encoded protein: CASSVGEGRDSPLHF.